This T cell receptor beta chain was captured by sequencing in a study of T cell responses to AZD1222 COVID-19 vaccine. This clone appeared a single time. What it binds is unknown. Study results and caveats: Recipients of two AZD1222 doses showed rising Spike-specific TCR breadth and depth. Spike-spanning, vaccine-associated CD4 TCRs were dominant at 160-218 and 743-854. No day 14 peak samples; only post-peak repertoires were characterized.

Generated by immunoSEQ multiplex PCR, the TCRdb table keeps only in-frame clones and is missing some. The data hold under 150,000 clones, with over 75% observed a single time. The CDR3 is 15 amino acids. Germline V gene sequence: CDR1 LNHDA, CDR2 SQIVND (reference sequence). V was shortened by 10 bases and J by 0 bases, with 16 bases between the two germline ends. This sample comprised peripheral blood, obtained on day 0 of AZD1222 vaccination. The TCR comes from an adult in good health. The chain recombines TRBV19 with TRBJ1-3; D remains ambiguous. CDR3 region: CATLGKPPSGNTIYF. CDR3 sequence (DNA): TGTGCCACCTTAGGAAAGCCGCCCTCTGGAAACACCATATATTTT.